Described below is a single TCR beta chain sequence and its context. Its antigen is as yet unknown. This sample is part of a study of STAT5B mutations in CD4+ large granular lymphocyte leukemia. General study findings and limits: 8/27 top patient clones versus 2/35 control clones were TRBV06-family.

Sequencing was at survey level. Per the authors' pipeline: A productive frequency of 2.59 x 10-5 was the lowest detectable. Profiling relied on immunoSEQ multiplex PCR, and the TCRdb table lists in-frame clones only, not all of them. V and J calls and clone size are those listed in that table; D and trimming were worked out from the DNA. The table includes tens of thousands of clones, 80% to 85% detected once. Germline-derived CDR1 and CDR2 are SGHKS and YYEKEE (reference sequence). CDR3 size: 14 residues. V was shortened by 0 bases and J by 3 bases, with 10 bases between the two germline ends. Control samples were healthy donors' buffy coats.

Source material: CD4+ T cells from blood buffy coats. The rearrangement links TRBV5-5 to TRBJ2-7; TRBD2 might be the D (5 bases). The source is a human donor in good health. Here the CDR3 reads CASSLEWGDYEQYF. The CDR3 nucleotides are TGTGCCAGCAGCTTGGAATGGGGAGACTACGAGCAGTACTTC.